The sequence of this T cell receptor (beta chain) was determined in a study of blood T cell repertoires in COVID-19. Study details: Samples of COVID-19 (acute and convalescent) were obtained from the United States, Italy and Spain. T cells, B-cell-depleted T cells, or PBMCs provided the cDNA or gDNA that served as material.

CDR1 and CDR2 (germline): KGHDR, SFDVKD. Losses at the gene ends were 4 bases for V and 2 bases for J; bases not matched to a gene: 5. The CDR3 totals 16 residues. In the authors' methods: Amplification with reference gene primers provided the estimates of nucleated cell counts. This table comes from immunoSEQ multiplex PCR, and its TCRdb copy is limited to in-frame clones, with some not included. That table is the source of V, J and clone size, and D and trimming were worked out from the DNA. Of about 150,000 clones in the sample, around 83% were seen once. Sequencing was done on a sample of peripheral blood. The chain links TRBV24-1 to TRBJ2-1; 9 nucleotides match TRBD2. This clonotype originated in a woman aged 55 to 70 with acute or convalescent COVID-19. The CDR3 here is CATSESSGGTYNEQFF. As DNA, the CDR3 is TGTGCCACCAGTGAATCGAGCGGGGGGACCTACAATGAGCAGTTCTTC.